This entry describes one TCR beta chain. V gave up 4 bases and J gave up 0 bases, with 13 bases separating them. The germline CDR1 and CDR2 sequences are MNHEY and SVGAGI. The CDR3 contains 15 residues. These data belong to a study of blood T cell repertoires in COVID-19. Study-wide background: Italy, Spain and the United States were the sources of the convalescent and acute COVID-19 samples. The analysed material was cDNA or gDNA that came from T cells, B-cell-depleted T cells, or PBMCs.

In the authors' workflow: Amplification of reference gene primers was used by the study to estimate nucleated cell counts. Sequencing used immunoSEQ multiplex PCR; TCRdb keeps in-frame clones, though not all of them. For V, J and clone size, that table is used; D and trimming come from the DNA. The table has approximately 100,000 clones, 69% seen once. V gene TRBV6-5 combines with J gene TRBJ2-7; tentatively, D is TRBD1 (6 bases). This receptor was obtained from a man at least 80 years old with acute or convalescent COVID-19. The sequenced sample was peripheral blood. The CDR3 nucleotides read TGTGCCAGCAGTTCCAAAACAGGGTTCTCCTACGAGCAGTACTTC. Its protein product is CASSSKTGFSYEQYF.